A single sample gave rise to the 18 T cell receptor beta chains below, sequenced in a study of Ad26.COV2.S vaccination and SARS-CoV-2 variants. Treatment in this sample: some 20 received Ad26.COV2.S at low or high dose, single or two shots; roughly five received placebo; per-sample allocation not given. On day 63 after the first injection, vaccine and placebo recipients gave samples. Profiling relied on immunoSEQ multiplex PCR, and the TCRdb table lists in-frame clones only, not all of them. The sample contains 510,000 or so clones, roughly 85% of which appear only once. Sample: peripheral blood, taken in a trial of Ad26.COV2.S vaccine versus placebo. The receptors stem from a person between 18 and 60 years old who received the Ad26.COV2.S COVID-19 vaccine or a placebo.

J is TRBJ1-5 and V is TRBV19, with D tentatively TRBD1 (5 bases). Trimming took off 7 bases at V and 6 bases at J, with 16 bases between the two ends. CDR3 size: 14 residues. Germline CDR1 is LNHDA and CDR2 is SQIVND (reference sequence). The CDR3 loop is CASTLVGVSQPQHF. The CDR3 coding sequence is TGTGCCAGTACCCTAGTGGGGGTTAGTCAGCCCCAGCATTTT.

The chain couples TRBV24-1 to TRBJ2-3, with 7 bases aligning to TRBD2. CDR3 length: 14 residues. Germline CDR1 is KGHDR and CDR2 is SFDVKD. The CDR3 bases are TGTGCTCCCCCCCCCGAGCGGGATTCTGCTACGCAGTATTTT. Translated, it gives CAPPPERDSATQYF.

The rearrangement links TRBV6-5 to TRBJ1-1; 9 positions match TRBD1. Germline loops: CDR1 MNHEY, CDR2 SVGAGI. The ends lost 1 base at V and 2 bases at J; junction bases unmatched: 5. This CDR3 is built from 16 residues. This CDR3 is CASSYLGQGPNTEAFF. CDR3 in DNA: TGTGCCAGCAGTTACTTAGGACAGGGGCCAAACACTGAAGCTTTCTTT.

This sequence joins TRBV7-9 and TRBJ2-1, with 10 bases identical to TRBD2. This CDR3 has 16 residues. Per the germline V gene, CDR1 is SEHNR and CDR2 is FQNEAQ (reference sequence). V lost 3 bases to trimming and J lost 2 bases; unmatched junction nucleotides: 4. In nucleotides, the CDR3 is TGTGCCAGCAGCTTCCTTAGCGGGAGGCCCTACAATGAGCAGTTCTTC. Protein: CASSFLSGRPYNEQFF.

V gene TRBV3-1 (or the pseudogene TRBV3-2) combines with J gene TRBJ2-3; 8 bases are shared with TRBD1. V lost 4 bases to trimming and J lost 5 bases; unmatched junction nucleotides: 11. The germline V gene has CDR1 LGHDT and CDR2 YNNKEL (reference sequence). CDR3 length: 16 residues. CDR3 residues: CASSPPGTGLQDTQYF. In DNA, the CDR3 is TGTGCCAGCAGCCCACCGGGGACAGGCCTGCAAGATACGCAGTATTTT.

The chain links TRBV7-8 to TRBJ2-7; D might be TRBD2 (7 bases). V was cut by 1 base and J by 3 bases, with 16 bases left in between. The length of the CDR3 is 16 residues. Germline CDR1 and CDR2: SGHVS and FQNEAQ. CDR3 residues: CASSLGVWRGGYEQYF. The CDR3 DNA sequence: TGTGCCAGCAGCTTAGGCGTTTGGAGGGGGGGCTACGAGCAGTACTTC.

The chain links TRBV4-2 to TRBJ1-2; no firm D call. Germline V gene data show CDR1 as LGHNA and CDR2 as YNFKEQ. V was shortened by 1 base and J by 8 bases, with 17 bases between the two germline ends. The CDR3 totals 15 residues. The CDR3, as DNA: TGTGCCAGCAGCCAAGGCGGGAAGATCGATGGGGGCTACACCTTC. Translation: CASSQGGKIDGGYTF.

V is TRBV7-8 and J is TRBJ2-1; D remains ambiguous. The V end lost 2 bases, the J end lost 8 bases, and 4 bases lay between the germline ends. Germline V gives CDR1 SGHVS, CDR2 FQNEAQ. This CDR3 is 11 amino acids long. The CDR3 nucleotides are TGTGCCAGCAGCTTATCCGATGAGCAGTTCTTC. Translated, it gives CASSLSDEQFF.

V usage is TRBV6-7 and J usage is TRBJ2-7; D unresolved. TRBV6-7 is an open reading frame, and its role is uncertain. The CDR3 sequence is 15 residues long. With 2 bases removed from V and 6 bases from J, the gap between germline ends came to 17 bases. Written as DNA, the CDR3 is TGTGCCAGCAGTTACGAGAATGTTGTGCGCCGCGAGCAGTACTTC. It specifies CASSYENVVRREQYF.

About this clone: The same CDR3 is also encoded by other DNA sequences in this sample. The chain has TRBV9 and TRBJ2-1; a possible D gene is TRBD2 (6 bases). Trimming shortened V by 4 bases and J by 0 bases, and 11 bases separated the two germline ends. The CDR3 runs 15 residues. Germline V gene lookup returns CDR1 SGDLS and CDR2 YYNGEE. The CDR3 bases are TGTGCCAGCAGCCCTCGGGAGCGCTCCTACAATGAGCAGTTCTTC. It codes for CASSPRERSYNEQFF.

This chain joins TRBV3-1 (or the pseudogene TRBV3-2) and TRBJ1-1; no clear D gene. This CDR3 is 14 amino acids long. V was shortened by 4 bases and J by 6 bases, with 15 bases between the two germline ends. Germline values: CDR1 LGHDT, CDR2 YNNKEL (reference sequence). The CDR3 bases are TGTGCCAGCAGCCCCCTCCACGGGCTCCCTGAAGCTTTCTTT. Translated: CASSPLHGLPEAFF.

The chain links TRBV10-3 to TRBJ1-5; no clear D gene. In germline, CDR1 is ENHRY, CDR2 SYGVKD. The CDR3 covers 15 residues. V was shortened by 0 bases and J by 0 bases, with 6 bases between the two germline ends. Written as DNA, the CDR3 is TGTGCCATCAGTGAGTCGGCGGGTAGCAATCAGCCCCAGCATTTT. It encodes CAISESAGSNQPQHF.

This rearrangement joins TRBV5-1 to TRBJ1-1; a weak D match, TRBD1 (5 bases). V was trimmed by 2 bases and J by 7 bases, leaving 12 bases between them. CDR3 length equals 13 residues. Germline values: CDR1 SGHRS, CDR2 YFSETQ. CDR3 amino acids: CASSFSGGFEAFF. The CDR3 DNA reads TGCGCCAGCAGCTTCTCCGGGGGGTTTGAAGCTTTCTTT. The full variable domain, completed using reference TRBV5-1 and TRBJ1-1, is KAGVTQTPRYLIKTRGQQVTLSCSPISGHRSVSWYQQTPGQGLQFLFEYFSETQRNKGNFPGRFSGRQFSNSRSEMNVSTLELGDSALYLCASSFSGGFEAFFGQGTRLTVV.

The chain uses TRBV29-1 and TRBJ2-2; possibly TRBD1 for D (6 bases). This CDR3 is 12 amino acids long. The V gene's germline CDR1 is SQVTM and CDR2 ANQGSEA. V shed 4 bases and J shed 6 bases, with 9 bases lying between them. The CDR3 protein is CSVGQGSGELFF. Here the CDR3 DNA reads TGCAGCGTTGGTCAGGGGTCCGGGGAGCTGTTTTTT.

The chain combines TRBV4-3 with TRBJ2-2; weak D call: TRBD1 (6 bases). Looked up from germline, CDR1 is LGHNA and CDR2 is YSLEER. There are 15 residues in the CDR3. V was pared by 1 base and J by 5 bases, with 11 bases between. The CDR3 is CASSQAGVGTGELFF. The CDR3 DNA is TGCGCCAGCAGCCAAGCAGGGGTTGGGACCGGGGAGCTGTTTTTT.

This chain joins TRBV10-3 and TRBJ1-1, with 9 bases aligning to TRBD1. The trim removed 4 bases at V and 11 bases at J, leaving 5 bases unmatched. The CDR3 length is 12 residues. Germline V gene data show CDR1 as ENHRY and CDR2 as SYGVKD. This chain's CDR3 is CAISADRGEAFF. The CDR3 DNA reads TGTGCCATCAGTGCGGACAGGGGAGAGGCTTTCTTT.

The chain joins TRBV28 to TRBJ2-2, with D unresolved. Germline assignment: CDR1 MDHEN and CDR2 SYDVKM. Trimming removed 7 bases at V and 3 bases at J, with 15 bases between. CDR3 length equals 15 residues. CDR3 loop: CASTPPPKDTGELFF. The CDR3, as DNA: TGTGCCAGCACCCCTCCTCCGAAAGACACCGGGGAGCTGTTTTTT.

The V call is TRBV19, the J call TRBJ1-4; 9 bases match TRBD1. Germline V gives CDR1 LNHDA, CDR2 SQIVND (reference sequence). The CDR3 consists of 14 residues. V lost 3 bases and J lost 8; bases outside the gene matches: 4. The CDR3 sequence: CASSMVQGAEKLFF. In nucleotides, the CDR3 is TGTGCCAGTAGTATGGTACAGGGGGCCGAAAAACTGTTTTTT. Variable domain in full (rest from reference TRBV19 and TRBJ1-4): DGGITQSPKYLFRKEGQNVTLSCEQNLNHDAMYWYRQDPGQGLRLIYYSQIVNDFQKGDIAEGYSVSREKKESFPLTVTSAQKNPTAFYLCASSMVQGAEKLFFGSGTQLSVL.